The sequence of this TCR beta chain was determined in a study of blood T cell repertoires in COVID-19. Study-level information: Samples representing acute and convalescent COVID-19 were sourced from the United States, Italy and Spain.

Original analysis: Counts of nucleated cells, estimated from reference gene primer amplification, were obtained. Clones were read by immunoSEQ multiplex PCR, and TCRdb kept only the in-frame ones, dropping some. Clonal size and the V and J genes are those of that table, whereas D and trimming came from the DNA. The data contain 120,000 or so clones, 60% to 85% of them singletons. Germline trimming cut 1 base from V and 4 bases from J; bases unmatched to any gene: 5. The germline V gene has CDR1 SGDLS and CDR2 YYNGEE. The CDR3 is made up of 15 amino acids. This sequence was found in a man in his 70s with acute or convalescent COVID-19. Input material: peripheral blood. The chain links TRBV9 to TRBJ2-3; 8 bases align to TRBD1. The CDR3 sequence is CASSVQGARADTQYF. The DNA for the CDR3 is TGTGCCAGCAGCGTACAGGGGGCTAGGGCAGATACGCAGTATTTT.